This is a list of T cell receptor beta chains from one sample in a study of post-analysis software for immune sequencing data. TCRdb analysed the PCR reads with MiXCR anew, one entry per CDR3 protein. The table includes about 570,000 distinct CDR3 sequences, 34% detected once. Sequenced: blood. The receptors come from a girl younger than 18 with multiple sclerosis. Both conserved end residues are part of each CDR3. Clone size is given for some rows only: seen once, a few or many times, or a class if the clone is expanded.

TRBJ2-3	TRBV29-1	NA	CSVELGATDTQYF
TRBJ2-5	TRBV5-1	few	CASSYLGQQETQYF
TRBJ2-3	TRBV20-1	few	CSAPPQLGDTQYF
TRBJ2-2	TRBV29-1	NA	CSGAGGHTGELFF
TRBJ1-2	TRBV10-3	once	CAISDLGPGYTF
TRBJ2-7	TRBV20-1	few	CSASEGGSYEQYF
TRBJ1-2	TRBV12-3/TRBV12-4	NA	CASSLRPADSYGYTF
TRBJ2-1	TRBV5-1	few	CASSPGLAHNEQFF
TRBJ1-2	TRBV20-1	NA	CSAVGGWGPDGHTF
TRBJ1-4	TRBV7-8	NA	CASSWTGTAEKLFF
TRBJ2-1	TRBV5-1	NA	CASSLGQHEQFF
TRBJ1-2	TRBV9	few	CASSAPRGRSYGYTF
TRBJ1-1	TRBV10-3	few	CAIRDRGNTEAFF
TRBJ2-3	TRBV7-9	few	CASSHEGGSTDTQYF
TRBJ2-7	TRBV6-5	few	CASSYSGGRYEQYF
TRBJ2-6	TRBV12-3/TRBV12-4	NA	CASTGSSGANVLTF
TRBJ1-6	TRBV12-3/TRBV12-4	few	CASRRDRGSRHSPLHF
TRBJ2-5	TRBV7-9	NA	CASEVALAGIQETQYF
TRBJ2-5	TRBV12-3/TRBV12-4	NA	CASSVTGGVETQYF
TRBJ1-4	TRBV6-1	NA	CASSEWGQGASTNEKLFF
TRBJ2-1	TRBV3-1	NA	CASSQVGGGRAQFF
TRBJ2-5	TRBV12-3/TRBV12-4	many	CASSLGGLMETQYF
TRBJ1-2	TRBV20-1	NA	CSALWTQTYGYTF
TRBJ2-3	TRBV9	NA	CASSVGTGPGDTQYF
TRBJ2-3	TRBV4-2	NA	CASSQEETGGDTQYF
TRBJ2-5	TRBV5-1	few	CASSLDVRATQYF
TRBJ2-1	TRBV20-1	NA	CSARDLIRDMSSYNEQFF
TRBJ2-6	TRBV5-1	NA	CASSLRDRDVGGANVLTF
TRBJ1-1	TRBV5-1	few	CASSSTQTGGTEAFF
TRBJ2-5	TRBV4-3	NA	CASSQGLAGLETQYF